The clone carrying this TCR beta chain has just one count. Its antigen remains unknown. These data come from a study of cytomegalovirus exposure and HLA in healthy donors. Study-wide points: It was fewer than 200 TCR beta chains that were listed as cytomegalovirus-associated. Most TCR sequences were rare, but some public TCRs occurred in many donors. According to a subsequent analysis, TCR clusters from the first cohort were inclined to appear together in the 100 to 150 validation repertoires.

The CDR3 has 17 residues. Trimming removed 5 bases from V and 0 bases from J, with 19 bases in between. The germline V gene has CDR1 MGHDK and CDR2 SYGVNS. From the 120-subject validation cohort, which was separate from the roughly 670-subject first cohort, the donors were drawn. Clones were sequenced by immunoSEQ multiplex PCR, and TCRdb holds only the in-frame ones, with some missing. The repertoire has 95,000 to 150,000 clones, 90% to 97% of them found once; the top ten carry about 1.7%. This TCR was sampled from a man aged 18 to 30 in good health and CMV-seronegative. The sample was PBMCs. J is TRBJ1-2 and V is TRBV25-1, with TRBD1 as a possible D gene (5 bases). This CDR3 reads CASSSGHEGDTNYGYTF. The CDR3 DNA reads as TGTGCCAGCAGTAGTGGACACGAAGGGGATACTAACTATGGCTACACCTTC.